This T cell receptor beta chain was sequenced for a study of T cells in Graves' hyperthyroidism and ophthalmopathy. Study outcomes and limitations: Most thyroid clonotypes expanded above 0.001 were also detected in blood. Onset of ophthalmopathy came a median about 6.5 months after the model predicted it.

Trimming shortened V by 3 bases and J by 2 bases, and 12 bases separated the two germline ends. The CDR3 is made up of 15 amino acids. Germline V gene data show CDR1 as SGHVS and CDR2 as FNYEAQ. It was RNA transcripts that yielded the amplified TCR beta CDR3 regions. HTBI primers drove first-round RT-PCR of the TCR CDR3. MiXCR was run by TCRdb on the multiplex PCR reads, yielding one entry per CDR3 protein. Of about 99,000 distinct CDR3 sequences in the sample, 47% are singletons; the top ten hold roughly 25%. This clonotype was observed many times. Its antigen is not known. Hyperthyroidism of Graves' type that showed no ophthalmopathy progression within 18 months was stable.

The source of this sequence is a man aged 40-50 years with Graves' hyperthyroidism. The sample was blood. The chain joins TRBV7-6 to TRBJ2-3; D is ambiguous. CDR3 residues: CASSFLPSNTDTQYF. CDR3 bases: TGTGCCAGCAGCTTTCTACCTTCCAACACAGATACGCAGTATTTT.